The entry that follows covers one T cell receptor beta chain sequence. Its antigen remains unknown. The authors ran two nested PCRs of around 15 and 9 cycles on TCRalpha and TCRbeta cDNA. TCRdb reprocessed the 5' RACE reads; each CDR3 protein has one entry and no DNA is given. This sample contains 300,000 to 400,000 distinct CDR3 sequences. The entry originates in a study of monozygotic twins with inflammatory bowel disease. This CDR3 comprises 18 residues. The germline gives CDR1 MNHNS, CDR2 SASEGT. Overall study results and limits: Diversity of TCRbeta measured by inverse Simpson was lower in IBD patients than in healthy co-twins.

The sample taken for sequencing was blood. The sequence came from a human donor with ulcerative colitis or Crohn's disease, or a healthy co-twin of an affected twin (not recorded which). This chain connects TRBV6-1 to TRBJ1-2; TCRdb lists TRBD1, though no DNA is available to test this call. The CDR3 here is CASSERDRAWPALWGYTF.